This TCR beta chain originates from a study of CD8 T cell repertoires and HIV-1 epitope variants. On the study more broadly: IL-2, IL-7 and IL-15 were added on days 3 and 7 of 10-day cultures.

The germline V and J ends were trimmed by 4 bases and 6 bases, with 7 bases remaining between them. CDR3 length equals 12 residues. Per the germline V gene, CDR1 is ENHRY and CDR2 is SYGVKD. Remarks on this clone: Its specificity is not known.

Libraries were prepared by immunoSEQ multiplex PCR; TCRdb keeps only in-frame clonotypes and omits some of them. The sample consists of roughly 5,100 clones, 55% to 80% of them appearing once. Sequenced input: cultured CD8+ T cells derived from PBMCs. The chain carries TRBV10-3 and TRBJ2-1; D might be TRBD1 (6 bases). This clonotype was sampled from a male donor with HIV. CDR3 loop: CAISVQGNEQFF. CDR3 coding DNA: TGTGCCATCAGTGTACAGGGCAATGAGCAGTTCTTC.